This TCR beta chain is drawn from a study of T cells in Graves' hyperthyroidism and ophthalmopathy (dated by TCRdb to about 2019). Turning to the overall study: Peripheral blood was sampled at the time of initial diagnosis, prior to any treatment. In addition, the study compared T-cell repertoires in thyroid tissue and in blood from roughly 6 Graves' hyperthyroidism patients. To identify distinguishing TCR V-J signatures, a discovery cohort of about a hundred patients was used, comprising 43 with Graves' ophthalmopathy and 55 to 65 with stable Graves' hyperthyroidism. Whether ophthalmopathy could be predicted prospectively was tested in an independent validation cohort made up of under 20 hyperthyroidism patients plus 17 patients who later progressed to ophthalmopathy. The 90 to 100 discovery patients were randomly split 7:3 into training and test sets. After sampling, hyperthyroidism patients received methimazole starting at 30 mg daily, and ophthalmopathy patients received high-dose intravenous methylprednisolone. TCR Vbeta CDR3 sequencing of 135 peripheral blood samples (more than 40 ophthalmopathy, 75 or so hyperthyroidism and approximately 17 progressor patients) is reported in the paper.

As to this clonotype: No cognate antigen has been identified for it. No much larger clone is present one base from it, and per-base qualities are unavailable.

Amplification of TCR beta CDR3 regions was carried out from RNA transcripts. A first-round RT-PCR of the TCR CDR3 used the HTBI primer set with the Qiagen OneStep RT-PCR kit. Libraries were constructed in a second round of multiplex PCR, after which size selection and purification were performed. The libraries were sequenced on an Illumina HiSeq2000 using paired-end 100 bp reads. The study's processing was this. SOAPnuke was used to process the raw data, with reads discarded if the reads contained adapters or uncalled bases, had a mean Phred below 15, or lacked an exact constant-primer or identifier match. High-quality paired reads were merged using COPE v1.2.5, and each unique nucleotide sequence was defined as a clonotype. MiTCR v1.1 was used to align the clonotypes against IMGT TRBV, TRBD and TRBJ reference segments. Only V-J combinations with frequency above 0.0001, covering about 99% of repertoires, were analysed. A TCS score was defined as the ratio of F50 (clonal expansion) to E x V (chaos), with BLOSUM62-based TCRdist applied between CDR3 peptides within each V-J. Welch's t-statistics and random forest reduced 450 to 600 V-J features to fewer than 15, which were used in a naive Bayes classifier (R e1071). Through fastp at Q25 and MiXCR, TCRdb rebuilt clones from the public reads, retaining in-frame beta chains. Rows with a matching CDR3 protein are joined into one entry that keeps the most common DNA and genes. For this entry, the V and J calls and clone size follow TCRdb and not the study's own pipeline. For this sample there are some 500,000 distinct CDR3 sequences; approximately 25% appear just once. The top ten clonotypes cover approximately 11% of the sample.

Ophthalmopathy patients had moderately to severely active disease, with a Clinical Activity Score of 3 or more, a NOSPECS grade of 4 or more, and a disease duration of less than 3 months. Any patient with an uncontrolled infection, another autoimmune disease, pregnancy or lactation was excluded. Diagnoses relied on clinical symptoms, serum thyroxine and TRAb, thyroid ultrasound and orbital computed tomography. PBMCs were isolated from 7.5 to 10 ml of fresh peripheral blood by Ficoll-Paque density gradient centrifugation. Trizol reagent was used to extract total RNA, and RNA quality was then checked on an Agilent 2100 Bioanalyzer. Paper-wide results and their limitations: A 13 V-J signature model separated ophthalmopathy from stable hyperthyroidism, with nearly 90% sensitivity and 81.08% specificity in cross-validation and 80%/75% in testing. No statistical method was used to fix the sample size in advance, and group allocation was not hidden from the investigators. Most expanded thyroid clonotypes (frequency above 0.001) were also detected in blood, suggesting blood repertoires may reflect thyroid immune responses. In validation, the model predicted progression to ophthalmopathy with approximately 70% sensitivity and about 72% specificity, a median of about six months before onset.

The clonotype was recovered from a woman aged 25 to 39 with Graves' ophthalmopathy. The specimen sequenced was blood.

The nucleotide sequence is TGTGCCAGCAGCCAAGAAATCTTTCCCAGGAGGTACACTGAAGCTTTCTTT. Translated, it gives CASSQEIFPRRYTEAFF. In this chain, TRBV14 is recombined with TRBJ1-1; the D gene remains uncertain. CDR1 and CDR2 (SGHDN, FVKESK) derive from the germline V gene. Deletion took 0 bases off V and 3 bases off J, with a span of 17 bases between the germline ends. Spanning cysteine to phenylalanine, the CDR3 consists of 17 amino acids. Only the CDR3 DNA is retained, 51 bases long and in frame from the first base.